This T cell receptor beta chain was recorded in a study of a mutant IDH1 vaccine in newly diagnosed glioma. As to time point: week 47, end of study. Every vaccination contained 300 ug of the mutant IDH1 20-mer peptide and was paired with topical imiquimod. Only one count was recorded for this clone. Its antigen remains unidentified. The CDR3 spans 14 residues. Germline V CDR1 and CDR2: SGDLS, YYNGEE. The ends were cut back, 4 bases at V and 2 bases at J, with 12 bases in the middle. Assay used: immunoSEQ multiplex PCR; TCRdb lists only in-frame clones, some missing. The sample yields about 56,000 clones, around 75% seen once.

Specimen: PBMCs, collected from a glioma patient whose treatment included an IDH1 peptide vaccine. The J gene is TRBJ1-1, the V gene TRBV9; D is ambiguous. The clonotype comes from a middle-aged man with glioma. In DNA, the CDR3 is TGTGCCAGCAGCCCCCGGCCTGCCAACACTGAAGCTTTCTTT. Protein: CASSPRPANTEAFF.